This passage covers 7 T cell receptor beta chains from one sample sequenced in a study of blood T cell repertoires in COVID-19. TCRdb keeps only in-frame clones here, not all; method: immunoSEQ multiplex PCR. Of about 170,000 clones listed, 80% to 85% are singletons. What was sequenced was peripheral blood. The receptors were gathered from a man between 65 and 79 years old with active or convalescent COVID-19.

The chain combines TRBV4-3 with TRBJ2-1, with 7 nucleotides matching TRBD2. The germline CDR1 and CDR2 sequences are LGHNA and YSLEER. CDR3 length: 15 amino acids. Germline trimming cut 5 bases from V and 4 bases from J; bases unmatched to any gene: 8. The CDR3 sequence: CASSIAGEGYNEQFF. As DNA, the CDR3 is TGCGCCAGCAGCATCGCGGGGGAGGGATACAATGAGCAGTTCTTC.

This chain connects TRBV27 to TRBJ1-1; TRBD1 is a possible D gene (6 bases). The CDR3 length is 16 residues. In germline, CDR1 is MNHEY, CDR2 SMNVEV (reference sequence). V shed 1 base and J shed 4 bases, with 16 bases lying between them. The CDR3 DNA is TGTGCCAGCAGTTTATTTTCCGGGGGGCGAGGCACTGAAGCTTTCTTT. Translating gives CASSLFSGGRGTEAFF.

V and J are TRBV7-2 and TRBJ1-5; 7 bases agree with TRBD1. V gave up 3 bases and J gave up 3 bases; unmatched junction bases: 5. This CDR3 region has 15 residues. From germline, CDR1 is SGHTA and CDR2 FQGNSA. As DNA, the CDR3 is TGTGCCAGCAGCTTGGGACAGCCGATCAATCAGCCCCAGCATTTT. Encoded protein: CASSLGQPINQPQHF.

This sequence joins TRBV18 and TRBJ2-7, with TRBD1 matching 7 bases. Germline loops: CDR1 KGHSH, CDR2 LQKENI. V gave up 2 bases and J gave up 7 bases; unmatched junction bases: 8. The CDR3 length is 14 residues. The CDR3, as DNA: TGTGCCAGCTCACCAGACAGGGAATCCGAGGAGCAGTACTTC. It encodes CASSPDRESEEQYF.

This clone was detected ten times or more. The rearrangement joins TRBV7-2 to TRBJ1-5, with 9 positions matching TRBD1. V lost 5 bases to trimming and J lost 9 bases; unmatched junction nucleotides: 8. Germline loops: CDR1 SGHTA, CDR2 FQGNSA. The CDR3 covers 14 residues. As DNA, the CDR3 is TGTGCCAGCAGCCGGACAGGGGCCCTCCGGCCCCAGCATTTT. Translation: CASSRTGALRPQHF.

The chain is built from TRBV29-1 and TRBJ1-4, with TRBD1 as a possible D gene (5 bases). Germline V lookup: CDR1 SQVTM, CDR2 ANQGSEA. Trimming pared 5 bases from V and 6 bases from J, leaving 13 bases between. This CDR3 contains 13 residues. CDR3 sequence: CSVSRGVDEKLFF. CDR3 nucleotide sequence: TGCAGCGTTTCACGGGGGGTGGATGAAAAACTGTTTTTT.

V gene TRBV5-1 combines with J gene TRBJ2-7; D perhaps matches TRBD2 (6 bases). Trimming removed 0 bases at V and 2 bases at J, with 21 bases between. Germline V gene data show CDR1 as SGHRS and CDR2 as YFSETQ. CDR3 length equals 18 residues. CDR3 in DNA: TGCGCCAGCAGCTTGGGAGGGCGCGGGGCCCGGGACCCCTACGAGCAGTACTTC. Its translation is CASSLGGRGARDPYEQYF.